This T cell receptor (beta chain) was identified in a study of shared clonotypes between healthy human individuals. It was approximately 280 ng DNA, around 30,000 T cell genomes, that went into each replicate PCR of unsorted PBMC. The sequenced material, unsorted PBMC DNA, was run on ten immunoSEQ deep assay plates. Measured with immunoSEQ multiplex PCR; TCRdb has only the in-frame clones, and not every one. The table lists about 490,000 clones, about 85% of them singletons. Those who donated, Caucasian adults without exception, all lived in Nashville, Tennessee. Losses at the gene ends were 5 bases for V and 3 bases for J; bases not matched to a gene: 15. Germline CDR1 reads MDHEN; CDR2 reads SYDVKM. This CDR3 spans 17 amino acids.

Material: PBMCs. The chain links TRBV28 to TRBJ2-7; 8 bases line up with TRBD2. The TCR was taken from a woman aged 40 to 50 in good health. Some clones in this sample may be carry-over from other donors' samples. The CDR3 DNA reads TGTGCCAGCAGTCTTAGCGGGACCAGCCGATTTAACTACGAGCAGTACTTC. This codes for CASSLSGTSRFNYEQYF.